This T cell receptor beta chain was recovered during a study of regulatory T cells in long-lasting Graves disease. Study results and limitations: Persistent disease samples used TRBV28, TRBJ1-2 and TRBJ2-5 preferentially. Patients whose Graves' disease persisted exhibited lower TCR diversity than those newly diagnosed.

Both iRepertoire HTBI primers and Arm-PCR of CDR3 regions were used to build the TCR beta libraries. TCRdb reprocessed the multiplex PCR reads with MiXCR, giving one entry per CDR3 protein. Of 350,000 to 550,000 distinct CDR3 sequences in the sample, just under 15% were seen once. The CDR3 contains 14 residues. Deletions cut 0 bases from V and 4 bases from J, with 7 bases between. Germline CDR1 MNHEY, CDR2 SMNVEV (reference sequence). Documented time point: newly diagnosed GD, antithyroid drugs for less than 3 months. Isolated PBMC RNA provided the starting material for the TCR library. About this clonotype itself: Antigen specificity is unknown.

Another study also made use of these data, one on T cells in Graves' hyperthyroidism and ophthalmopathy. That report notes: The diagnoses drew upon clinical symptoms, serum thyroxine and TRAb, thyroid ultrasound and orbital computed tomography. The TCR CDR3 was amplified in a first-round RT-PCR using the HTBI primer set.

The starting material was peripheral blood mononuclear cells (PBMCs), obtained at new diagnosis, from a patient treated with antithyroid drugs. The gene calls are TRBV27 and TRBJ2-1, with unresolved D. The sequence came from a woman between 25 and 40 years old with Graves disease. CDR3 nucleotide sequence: TGTGCCAGCAGTTTATCGATCCAGTACAATGAGCAGTTCTTC. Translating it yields CASSLSIQYNEQFF.